The 2 T cell receptor beta chains reported below all come from one sample, sequenced in a study of stem cell transplantation in POMP-related autoinflammatory disease. Some clones are missing from TCRdb's copy, which holds only in-frame ones; the method was immunoSEQ multiplex PCR. The profile covers tens of thousands of clones, with under 95% appearing a single time and 0.55% to 0.85% taken by the ten largest. The specimen comprised CD4+ T cells from PBMCs, sampled after stem cell transplantation. Source of these receptors: a human patient with POMP-related autoinflammation and immune dysregulation (PRAID). A subset of T cells may come from the graft donor.

This clone was seen a single time. The CDR3 region has the DNA TGTGCCAGCAGTTTATGGGGTGAGCAGTTCTTC. It specifies CASSLWGEQFF. V usage is TRBV28 and J usage is TRBJ2-1; D is unclear. This CDR3 comprises 11 residues. The germline CDR1 and CDR2 sequences are MDHEN and SYDVKM. V was pared by 0 bases and J by 9 bases, with 3 bases between.

The chain couples TRBV5-1 to TRBJ1-2; D is unclear. The V gene lost 4 bases and the J gene lost 3 bases, with 13 bases spanning the gap. The CDR3 length is 14 residues. Germline V gene sequence: CDR1 SGHRS, CDR2 YFSETQ. DNA for the CDR3: TGCGCCAGCAGCCTAGATGGCCCTGACTATGGCTACACCTTC. This encodes CASSLDGPDYGYTF.